The 8 T cell receptor beta chains given below trace back to one sample, sequenced in a study of CD8 T cells in Susac syndrome. With random hexamers, reverse transcription was performed on roughly 0.5 to 1 ug of RNA. TCRdb reprocessed the immunoSEQ multiplex PCR reads via MiXCR and lists one record per CDR3 protein. The sample has around 180,000 distinct CDR3 sequences, under 95% seen once; the top ten hold 0.09% to 0.095%. Specimen: CD4+ T cells from PBMCs. The receptors come from a human donor with multiple sclerosis.

This chain joins TRBV23-1 and TRBJ2-1, with D perhaps matching TRBD2 (6 bases). TRBV23-1 is an ORF, with its function uncertain. Trimming pared 4 bases from V and 8 bases from J, leaving 27 bases between. CDR3 length: 18 amino acids. CDR3 coding DNA: TGCGCCAGCAGTCCTCCTGGAATGTTCGGGGACTCGCTCGATGAGCAGTTCTTC. As protein: CASSPPGMFGDSLDEQFF.

The CDR3 nucleotides read TGTGCCAGCAATAAGGTGGACAGGCAAGAGACCCAGTACTTC. Translated: CASNKVDRQETQYF. The V gene is TRBV28, the J gene TRBJ2-5, with 7 bases fitting TRBD1. V lost 7 bases to trimming and J lost 2 bases; unmatched junction nucleotides: 7. The CDR3 loop spans 14 amino acids. CDR1 and CDR2 from the germline V gene are MDHEN and SYDVKM.

The chain has TRBV6-8 and TRBJ2-3, with D possibly being TRBD2 (6 bases). The V end lost 8 bases, the J end lost 2 bases, and 23 bases lay between the germline ends. The CDR3 is 17 amino acids. Germline-derived CDR1 and CDR2 are MNHGY and SAAAGT. For the CDR3, the DNA is TGTGCCAGCGGGGAAGGAGGGCGAGACTTTGACACAGATACGCAGTATTTT. The encoded protein is CASGEGGRDFDTDTQYF.

The chain couples TRBV18 to TRBJ2-3; D gene unclear. Trimming stripped 1 base from V and 1 base from J, with 6 bases between. The CDR3 length is 14 residues. In germline, CDR1 is KGHSH, CDR2 LQKENI. CDR3 sequence (DNA): TGTGCCAGCTCACCACAATCTGGCACAGATACGCAGTATTTT. Translation: CASSPQSGTDTQYF. Supplemented by reference TRBV18 and TRBJ2-3, the full variable domain reads NAGVMQNPRHLVRRRGQEARLRCSPMKGHSHVYWYRQLPEEGLKFMVYLQKENIIDESGMPKERFSAEFPKEGPSILRIQQVVRGDSAAYFCASSPQSGTDTQYFGPGTRLTVL.

The chain is built from TRBV29-1 and TRBJ1-5, with TRBD1 matching 7 bases. After removal of 4 bases from V and 6 bases from J, the junction contained 6 bases not matched to a gene. Germline V gene data show CDR1 as SQVTM and CDR2 as ANQGSEA. The CDR3 sequence is 13 residues long. The CDR3 here is CSVGGGLGQPQHF. CDR3 bases: TGCAGCGTTGGAGGGGGCCTAGGTCAGCCCCAGCATTTT. Complete variable domain (other parts from reference TRBV29-1 and TRBJ1-5): SAVISQKPSRDICQRGTSLTIQCQVDSQVTMMFWYRQQPGQSLTLIATANQGSEATYESGFVIDKFPISRPNLTFSTLTVSNMSPEDSSIYLCSVGGGLGQPQHFGDGTRLSIL.

The rearrangement links TRBV11-2 to TRBJ1-1; D possibly corresponds to TRBD1 (5 bases). Trimming stripped 4 bases from V and 0 bases from J, with 21 bases between. The length of the CDR3 is 18 residues. The germline V gene has CDR1 SGHAT and CDR2 FQNNGV. The CDR3 DNA reads as TGTGCCAGCAGCTCCCCACCCGGGACGGGGAGCATGAACACTGAAGCTTTCTTT. Translating gives CASSSPPGTGSMNTEAFF.

This clonotype has only a few counts. The chain uses TRBV18 and TRBJ2-1; D is possibly TRBD2 (5 bases). The V gene's germline CDR1 is KGHSH and CDR2 LQKENI. CDR3 size: 15 residues. Trimming stripped 1 base from V and 1 base from J, with 8 bases between. This CDR3 is CASSPRSGSYNEQFF. The CDR3 coding sequence is TGTGCCAGCTCACCACGAAGCGGTTCCTACAATGAGCAGTTCTTC.

This rearrangement joins TRBV12-3 or TRBV12-4 to TRBJ1-5; maybe TRBD1 (5 bases). The CDR3 consists of 12 residues. Trimming removed 5 bases at V and 11 bases at J, with 13 bases between. The CDR3 DNA sequence: TGTGCCAGCAGTGGCCCCAAGGGGTCCCAGCATTTT. Residues: CASSGPKGSQHF.